Below, one T cell receptor (beta chain) is given with its context. The table came from immunoSEQ multiplex PCR; TCRdb's copy has only in-frame clones and leaves some out. The sample contains some 170,000 clones, around nine tenths of which appear only once. This sample is drawn from a study of cytomegalovirus exposure and HLA in healthy donors. V lost 2 bases and J 0 bases, leaving 9 bases between the germline ends. This CDR3 comprises 15 residues. Germline-derived CDR1 and CDR2 are SGHDT and YYEEEE. The TCR comes from a man between 18 and 29 years old in good health and CMV-seropositive. The V call is TRBV5-6, the J call TRBJ2-1; maybe TRBD2 (6 bases). The sample comprised PBMCs. CDR3 residues: CASSLRLDSYNEQFF. CDR3 bases: TGTGCCAGCAGCTTACGACTAGACTCCTACAATGAGCAGTTCTTC.